One sample yielded the 10 T cell receptor beta chains listed below, sequenced in a study of long-term antiretroviral therapy in people with HIV. Running of the v3.0 immunoSEQ assay took place at survey level. The table came from immunoSEQ multiplex PCR; TCRdb's copy has only in-frame clones and leaves some out. This table has roughly 15,000 clones, roughly 80% appearing once. The sequenced sample was unsorted PBMCs, obtained roughly 1.3 years before starting antiretroviral therapy. Source of these receptors: a man aged 30 to 39 with HIV.

This chain connects TRBV27 to TRBJ2-1; D not resolved. The V end was cut by 6 bases, the J end by 4 bases, with 13 bases between. CDR3 length: 14 amino acids. Germline-derived CDR1 and CDR2 are MNHEY and SMNVEV (reference sequence). The CDR3 here is CASRPPDIYNEQFF. CDR3 DNA sequence: TGTGCCAGCAGACCCCCCGATATTTACAATGAGCAGTTCTTC.

This clone was observed a few times. The chain recombines TRBV18 with TRBJ1-2, with 9 bases matching TRBD1. V was pared by 4 bases and J by 6 bases, with 6 bases of the junction left unmatched. Per the germline V gene, CDR1 is KGHSH and CDR2 is LQKENI. CDR3 length: 14 amino acids. The CDR3 coding sequence is TGTGCCAGCTCACAACAGGGGGCTGGGGATGGCTACACCTTC. This translates into CASSQQGAGDGYTF.

The V gene is TRBV7-8, the J gene TRBJ1-5; D not resolved. The ends were cut back, 0 bases at V and 5 bases at J, with 11 bases in the middle. The CDR3 consists of 15 residues. Germline loops: CDR1 SGHVS, CDR2 FQNEAQ. CDR3 nucleotides: TGTGCCAGCAGCTTAGCATCGAGGACTGATCAGCCCCAGCATTTT. It codes for CASSLASRTDQPQHF.

The table lists this clone with a few counts. J is TRBJ1-2 and V is TRBV6-1; a possible D gene is TRBD1 (5 bases). V was shortened by 2 bases and J by 2 bases, with 15 bases between the two germline ends. Per the germline V gene, CDR1 is MNHNS and CDR2 is SASEGT. The CDR3 spans 16 residues. CDR3 sequence (DNA): TGTGCCAGCAGTGAATTTACGGGACGGTCGAACTATGGCTACACCTTC. Its translation: CASSEFTGRSNYGYTF.

The chain links TRBV2 to TRBJ1-1; no definite D call. CDR1 is SNHLY, CDR2 FYNNEI, per germline. The CDR3 spans 14 residues. Trimming cost V 1 base and J 2 bases, with 8 bases left between them. CDR3 region: CASSEDGFNTEAFF. CDR3 sequence (DNA): TGTGCCAGCAGTGAAGATGGGTTTAACACTGAAGCTTTCTTT. Full variable domain (remainder filled in from reference TRBV2 and TRBJ1-1): EPEVTQTPSHQVTQMGQEVILRCVPISNHLYFYWYRQILGQKVEFLVSFYNNEISEKSEIFDDQFSVERPDGSNFTLKIRSTKLEDSAMYFCASSEDGFNTEAFFGQGTRLTVV.

V gene TRBV6-6 combines with J gene TRBJ1-6, with D maybe TRBD1 (5 bases). Germline CDR1 is MNHNY and CDR2 is SVGAGI (reference sequence). V shed 5 bases and J shed 9 bases, with 11 bases lying between them. The CDR3 sequence is 13 residues long. This CDR3 reads CASSEGIGSPLHF. CDR3 nucleotides: TGTGCCAGCAGTGAGGGGATCGGTTCACCCCTCCACTTT.

The rearrangement uses TRBV6-1 and TRBJ1-6, with TRBD1 as a possible D gene (5 bases). This CDR3 region has 12 residues. Germline V lookup: CDR1 MNHNS, CDR2 SASEGT. V was trimmed by 3 bases and J by 9 bases, leaving 6 bases between them. The CDR3 DNA is TGTGCCAGCAGTGATGGGGGTTCACCCCTCCACTTT. Protein: CASSDGGSPLHF.

This clone came up once. The chain uses TRBV13 and TRBJ1-1, with D unclear. Germline V lookup: CDR1 PRHDT, CDR2 FYEKMQ (reference sequence). The V end was cut by 2 bases, the J end by 1 base, with 8 bases between. CDR3 size: 14 residues. The CDR3 region is CASSLITENTEAFF. As DNA, the CDR3 is TGTGCCAGCAGCTTAATAACAGAGAACACTGAAGCTTTCTTT.

This clone appeared a few times. This chain uses TRBV6-6 with TRBJ2-3, with D unclear. Germline-derived CDR1 and CDR2 are MNHNY and SVGAGI (reference sequence). The germline V and J ends were trimmed by 6 bases and 3 bases, with 7 bases remaining between them. The CDR3 contains 12 residues. The CDR3: CASSPETDTQYF. The CDR3 DNA is TGTGCCAGCAGCCCTGAGACAGATACGCAGTATTTT.

This chain connects TRBV7-8 to TRBJ2-2; 12 bases align to TRBD2. The CDR3 runs 20 residues. The junction had 10 bases not matched to a gene; V was cut back by 1 base and J by 1 base. Germline-derived CDR1 and CDR2 are SGHVS and FQNEAQ. The CDR3 DNA is TGTGCCAGCAGCTTAGAAGCTAGCGGGAGGGCCTTGGGGAACACCGGGGAGCTGTTTTTT. Amino acids: CASSLEASGRALGNTGELFF. Based on the CDR3 plus reference TRBV7-8 and TRBJ2-2, the full variable domain is GAGVSQSPRYKVAKRGQDVALRCDPISGHVSLFWYQQALGQGPEFLTYFQNEAQLDKSGLPSDRFFAERPEGSVSTLKIQRTQQEDSAVYLCASSLEASGRALGNTGELFFGEGSRLTVL.